These 13 T cell receptor beta chains share one sample of origin, sequenced in a study of PD-1 blockade in classical Hodgkin lymphoma. Profiled with immunoSEQ multiplex PCR; TCRdb holds only in-frame clones, not every one. Of under 25,000 clones listed, over 60% are singletons. Relapse was seen in all patients after autologous stem cell transplantation, and brentuximab vedotin exposure was variable. This sample comprised peripheral blood mononuclear cells (PBMCs), obtained before the second cycle of nivolumab. The receptors originated from a human donor with classical Hodgkin lymphoma.

This clone was seen a handful of times. The chain couples TRBV6-1 to TRBJ1-2; D not certain. Per germline, CDR1 MNHNS and CDR2 SASEGT. Trimming cost V 3 bases and J 5 bases, with 10 bases left between them. The length of the CDR3 is 13 residues. The CDR3, as DNA: TGTGCCAGCAGTGAGTCAGGCCGTTATGGCTACACCTTC. Translated: CASSESGRYGYTF.

The J gene is TRBJ1-5, the V gene TRBV19, with 7 positions matching TRBD1. Germline V gene sequence: CDR1 LNHDA, CDR2 SQIVND (reference sequence). This CDR3 has 15 amino acids. V shed 7 bases and J 4 bases; nucleotides not matched to a gene: 10. The CDR3 DNA follows: TGTGCCAGTACAGGACAGGCTGGGTGGAATCAGCCCCAGCATTTT. This gives the protein CASTGQAGWNQPQHF.

This clone appeared a few times. V and J are TRBV7-3 and TRBJ2-3; 11 bases match TRBD2. This CDR3 spans 17 amino acids. Unmatched junction bases numbered 8, after V lost 2 bases and J lost 4 bases. Germline CDR1 and CDR2: SGHTA and FQGTGA. In DNA form, the CDR3 reads TGTGCCAGCAGCTTATTGGCTAGCGGGAGGATCCCAGATACGCAGTATTTT. Protein sequence: CASSLLASGRIPDTQYF.

This rearrangement joins TRBV5-1 to TRBJ2-1; the D is unclear. The CDR3 totals 11 residues. Deletions cut 4 bases from V and 5 bases from J, with 4 bases between. Per germline, CDR1 SGHRS and CDR2 YFSETQ. The CDR3 DNA reads as TGCGCCAGCAGCCTCAACAATGAGCAGTTCTTC. Its protein product is CASSLNNEQFF.

This sequence joins TRBV7-6 and TRBJ2-3; D is uncertain. The CDR3 has 11 residues. V was cut by 4 bases and J by 9 bases, with 8 bases left in between. The germline V gene has CDR1 SGHVS and CDR2 FNYEAQ. The CDR3 spells CASSSGVTQYF. The CDR3 DNA reads TGTGCCAGCAGCTCCGGCGTCACGCAGTATTTT.

The V and J genes are TRBV27 and TRBJ1-2; 7 positions match TRBD1. CDR1 and CDR2 from the germline V gene are MNHEY and SMNVEV (reference sequence). The CDR3 sequence is 14 residues long. V shed 0 bases, J shed 5 bases, and the junction held 3 bases outside the gene matches. The CDR3: CASSLSGRGYGYTF. The CDR3 coding sequence is TGTGCCAGCAGTTTATCCGGCAGGGGGTATGGCTACACCTTC.

This clone was detected only once. This rearrangement joins TRBV10-2 to TRBJ1-5; the D gene is possibly TRBD1 (5 bases). Germline lookup yields CDR1 WSHSY and CDR2 SAAADI. The V end lost 6 bases, the J end lost 5 bases, and 8 bases lay between the germline ends. CDR3 length equals 12 residues. The CDR3 sequence: CASRGADQPQHF. The CDR3 nucleotides read TGCGCCAGCAGAGGGGCTGATCAGCCCCAGCATTTT.

This chain connects TRBV28 to TRBJ2-3, with 14 bases fitting TRBD2. V was pared by 7 bases and J by 4 bases, with 4 bases of the junction left unmatched. Germline V gene lookup returns CDR1 MDHEN and CDR2 SYDVKM. This CDR3 has 15 amino acids. The CDR3 here is CASKGLAGVADTQYF. For the CDR3, the DNA is TGTGCCAGCAAGGGACTAGCGGGAGTAGCAGATACGCAGTATTTT. Using reference TRBV28 and TRBJ2-3 for the parts outside the CDR3, the full variable domain is DVKVTQSSRYLVKRTGEKVFLECVQDMDHENMFWYRQDPGLGLRLIYFSYDVKMKEKGDIPEGYSVSREKKERFSLILESASTNQTSMYLCASKGLAGVADTQYFGPGTRLTVL.

V is TRBV7-9 and J is TRBJ2-7; D may be TRBD1 (6 bases). V was pared by 1 base and J by 5 bases, with 12 bases between. The CDR3 sequence is 14 residues long. The germline gives CDR1 SEHNR, CDR2 FQNEAQ (reference sequence). In nucleotides, the CDR3 is TGTGCCAGCAGCTTAGAGACATGGGGGCACGAGCAGTACTTC. Its protein product is CASSLETWGHEQYF.

This clone was seen a few times. V gene TRBV5-1 combines with J gene TRBJ2-1, with 11 bases identical to TRBD2. The CDR3 extends over 15 amino acids. Trimming took 3 bases from V and 5 from J; bases not matched to a gene: 4. Germline loops: CDR1 SGHRS, CDR2 YFSETQ. Here the CDR3 reads CASSYGLAGHNEQFF. For the CDR3, the DNA is TGCGCCAGCAGCTACGGACTAGCGGGCCACAATGAGCAGTTCTTC.

The J gene is TRBJ2-3, the V gene TRBV15; 12 bases line up with TRBD2. V was pared by 1 base and J by 1 base, with 12 bases of the junction left unmatched. This CDR3 spans 20 amino acids. CDR1 LNHNV and CDR2 YYDKDF come from the germline V gene (reference sequence). DNA for the CDR3: TGTGCCACCAGCAGAGGGGACGAGAGGCTAGCGGGAGGGCGCACAGATACGCAGTATTTT. It encodes CATSRGDERLAGGRTDTQYF. The full variable domain, in which reference TRBV15 and TRBJ2-3 provide the parts outside the CDR3, is DAMVIQNPRYQVTQFGKPVTLSCSQTLNHNVMYWYQQKSSQAPKLLFHYYDKDFNNEADTPDNFQSRRPNTSFCFLDIRSPGLGDTAMYLCATSRGDERLAGGRTDTQYFGPGTRLTVL.

The chain joins TRBV10-3 to TRBJ2-2; 7 bases fit TRBD2. The length of the CDR3 is 16 residues. The germline gives CDR1 ENHRY, CDR2 SYGVKD. J was trimmed by 2 bases and V by 11 bases; bases with no gene match: 14. CDR3 coding DNA: TGTGCCTCGAGGGGCCTAACTAGCGTAAACACCGGGGAGCTGTTTTTT. Protein: CASRGLTSVNTGELFF.

This chain connects TRBV27 to TRBJ2-1; D may be TRBD2 (5 bases). The germline CDR1 and CDR2 sequences are MNHEY and SMNVEV (reference sequence). Trimming removed 5 bases at V and 10 bases at J, with 9 bases between. The CDR3 covers 11 residues. The CDR3 DNA sequence: TGTGCCAGCAGTAACCGGGAAGAGCAGTTCTTC. This sequence encodes CASSNREEQFF.